The 21 T cell receptor beta chains below come from one sample, sequenced in a study of blood T cells in healthy people across ages. For the second PCR, which ran for about 7 to 11 cycles, a sample-barcoded 5' primer and a J-beta primer mix were used. TCRdb itself ran the 5' RACE reads through MiXCR, one entry per CDR3 protein. Among around 2 million distinct CDR3 sequences listed, 39% were seen once. What was sequenced was blood. The receptors originated from a human donor in good health.

A note on this clonotype: The junction departs from the called germline gene at one end, perhaps through a read error. V and J are TRBV7-9 and TRBJ2-1, with 8 bases identical to TRBD2. This CDR3 is built from 15 residues. CDR1 SEHNR and CDR2 FQNEAQ come from the germline V gene (reference sequence). The CDR3 region has the DNA TGTGCCAGCAGCAAGGGACTAGTGGGGGGCAATGAGCGGTTCTTC. Encoded protein: CASSKGLVGGNERFF.

This clonotype was found a few times. The V and J genes are TRBV4-1 and TRBJ2-4; D is undetermined. The J call is doubtful: the DNA matches TRBJ2-7 better. CDR1 is MGHRA and CDR2 is YSYEKL in the germline V gene. CDR3 length equals 13 residues. The CDR3 is CASSQVNSYEQYF. The CDR3 nucleotides read TGCGCCAGCAGCCAAGTCAACTCCTACGAGCAGTACTTC.

This rearrangement joins TRBV12-3 or TRBV12-4 to TRBJ1-5; 7 positions match TRBD1. CDR3 length: 14 amino acids. J lost 1 base, V lost 5 bases, and 2 bases had no gene match. The DNA for the CDR3 is TGTGCCAGCAGTCAGGGGGAGAGCAATCAGCCCCAGCATTTT. This gives the protein CASSQGESNQPQHF.

With regard to this clonotype: Germline and junction disagree at one end, which may indicate a read error. The chain couples TRBV5-8 to TRBJ1-2; perhaps TRBD1 as D (5 bases). The germline V gene encodes CDR1 SGHTS and CDR2 YDEGEE. The CDR3 has 12 amino acids. CDR3 protein: CVSSLEGLDYTF. In DNA form, the CDR3 reads TGTGTCAGCAGCTTGGAGGGGTTGGATTACACCTTC.

The chain employs TRBV12-3 or TRBV12-4 and TRBJ1-5; a weak D match, TRBD1 (5 bases). Trimming stripped 7 bases from V and 4 bases from J, with 14 bases between. CDR3 length: 14 amino acids. The CDR3 DNA follows: TGTGCCAGCACCCGAGGAGGGGATAATCAGCCCCAGCATTTT. Translation: CASTRGGDNQPQHF.

This clonotype was counted between two and nine times. V and J are TRBV6-5 and TRBJ2-1; D is tentatively TRBD1 or TRBD2 (7 bases each). The germline CDR1 and CDR2 sequences are MNHEY and SVGAGI. V lost 6 bases and J lost 9, with 15 bases in between. This CDR3 is built from 13 residues. The CDR3 DNA sequence: TGTGCCAGCAGGCAGGGGGGCGGGGGTGAGCAGTTCTTC. It encodes CASRQGGGGEQFF.

In this sample, this clonotype turned up many times. The chain recombines TRBV28 with TRBJ1-1; TRBD1 matches 8 bases. Germline assignment: CDR1 MDHEN and CDR2 SYDVKM. The CDR3 length is 15 residues. V was pared by 5 bases and J by 1 base, with 6 bases of the junction left unmatched. The CDR3 spells CASSLSTGGNTEAFF. The CDR3 DNA follows: TGTGCCAGCAGTCTGAGCACAGGGGGGAACACTGAAGCTTTCTTT.

The chain employs TRBV4-1 and TRBJ2-1; 7 nucleotides line up with TRBD1. The CDR3 contains 12 residues. Per the germline V gene, CDR1 is MGHRA and CDR2 is YSYEKL. Trimming removed 1 base from V and 15 bases from J; junction bases left unmatched: 6. CDR3 amino acids: CASSQAGTALFF. The CDR3 nucleotides are TGCGCCAGCAGCCAAGCAGGGACAGCCCTGTTCTTC.

A remark on this clonotype: A much larger clonotype is one base distant, so this may be a read error. V usage is TRBV5-5 and J usage is TRBJ2-4, with D possibly TRBD1 on 5 matching bases. CDR1 is SGHKS and CDR2 is YYEKEE in the germline V gene (reference sequence). The CDR3 has 15 amino acids. DNA for the CDR3: TGTGCCAGCACACGGGTTTTAGGGGCCAAAAGCATTCAGTACTTC. This sequence encodes CASTRVLGAKSIQYF.

V is TRBV4-2 and J is TRBJ2-7, with D maybe TRBD2 (7 bases). CDR3 length: 15 amino acids. V was cut by 0 bases and J by 4 bases, with 13 bases left in between. The germline gives CDR1 LGHNA, CDR2 YNFKEQ. The CDR3 sequence is CASSQDGGGGYEQYF. The CDR3 DNA reads as TGTGCCAGCAGCCAAGACGGCGGGGGCGGATACGAGCAGTACTTC.

There are many counts of this clonotype. This chain joins TRBV6-6 and TRBJ2-5; TRBD1 agrees at 8 bases. V shed 5 bases and J 5 bases; nucleotides not matched to a gene: 7. There are 14 residues in the CDR3. The germline V gene has CDR1 MNHNY and CDR2 SVGAGI (reference sequence). This CDR3 is CASSVDRGMETQYF. Here the CDR3 DNA reads TGTGCCAGCAGTGTCGACAGGGGAATGGAGACCCAGTACTTC.

This clonotype was seen once. One end of the junction varies from germline; a read error may be responsible. The chain combines TRBV12-3 or TRBV12-4 with TRBJ2-1; a possible D gene is TRBD1 (6 bases). This CDR3 is 16 amino acids long. The chain's CDR3 is CTSRDLDRISYNEQFF. The CDR3 bases are TGTACCAGCAGGGACCTTGACAGGATTTCCTACAATGAGCAGTTCTTC.

This chain joins TRBV6-2 or TRBV6-3 and TRBJ2-1; 7 nucleotides match TRBD2. The CDR3 contains 15 residues. Germline V gene lookup returns CDR1 MNHEY and CDR2 SVGEGT. Trimming cost V 4 bases and J 5 bases; bases outside gene matches: 8. DNA for the CDR3: TGTGCCAGCAGTTTTAGTCTAGCGGCGAACAATGAGCAGTTCTTC. This translates into CASSFSLAANNEQFF.

The chain employs TRBV7-2 and TRBJ2-2; the D gene is possibly TRBD2 (6 bases). Germline V CDR1 and CDR2: SGHTA, FQGNSA. V was trimmed by 7 bases and J by 0 bases, leaving 9 bases between them. This CDR3 has 14 amino acids. DNA for the CDR3: TGTGCCAGCAAACTAGCCCCGAACACCGGGGAGCTGTTTTTT. This codes for CASKLAPNTGELFF.

The rearrangement uses TRBV28 and TRBJ1-5; TRBD1 matches 7 bases. V lost 4 bases, J lost 0 bases, and 3 bases stayed unmatched. CDR3 length: 15 amino acids. Germline values: CDR1 MDHEN, CDR2 SYDVKM. The chain's CDR3 is CASSSQGHSNQPQHF. The CDR3 DNA follows: TGTGCCAGCAGTTCACAGGGGCATAGCAATCAGCCCCAGCATTTT.

In this sample, this clonotype turned up a few times. The chain couples TRBV5-6 to TRBJ2-1; TRBD2 matches at 14 bases. V shed 4 bases and J 7 bases; nucleotides not matched to a gene: 4. This CDR3 is 15 amino acids long. CDR1 SGHDT and CDR2 YYEEEE come from the germline V gene. This CDR3 is CASSRTSGGSNEQFF. CDR3 in DNA: TGTGCCAGCAGCCGGACTAGCGGGGGGAGTAATGAGCAGTTCTTC.

The V and J genes are TRBV11-2 and TRBJ1-5; D is unresolved. V lost 1 base to trimming and J lost 3 bases, with 16 bases between them. Germline V gene lookup returns CDR1 SGHAT and CDR2 FQNNGV. This CDR3 contains 17 residues. CDR3 coding DNA: TGTGCCAGCAGCTTAGGATGGCCAACGCGTCCCAATCAGCCCCAGCATTTT. Encoded protein: CASSLGWPTRPNQPQHF.

This clonotype was detected a few times. The chain has TRBV5-1 and TRBJ2-1, with D perhaps given as TRBD1 or TRBD2 (5 bases each). The length of the CDR3 is 16 residues. Germline values: CDR1 SGHRS, CDR2 YFSETQ. V was pared by 4 bases and J by 3 bases, with 17 bases between. CDR3: CASSQSGLGGYNEQFF. DNA for the CDR3: TGCGCCAGCAGCCAGTCGGGTCTTGGGGGCTACAATGAGCAGTTCTTC.

The sample holds a few counts of this clonotype. The chain couples TRBV4-3 to TRBJ1-6; D is ambiguous. V gave up 5 bases and J gave up 7 bases, with 6 bases separating them. CDR1 and CDR2 from the germline V gene are LGHNA and YSLEER. CDR3 length: 12 amino acids. CDR3 DNA sequence: TGCGCCAGCAGCGTCCAGAATTCACCCCTCCACTTT. This encodes CASSVQNSPLHF.

Only one count was recorded for this clonotype. The chain combines TRBV28 with TRBJ2-1; no clear D gene. The CDR3 contains 13 residues. V lost 5 bases and J lost 3, with 8 bases in between. The germline CDR1 and CDR2 sequences are MDHEN and SYDVKM. The CDR3 loop is CASSQMSYNEQFF. CDR3 DNA sequence: TGTGCCAGCAGTCAGATGAGCTACAATGAGCAGTTCTTC.

This sequence joins TRBV7-3 and TRBJ2-1, with TRBD2 identical over 10 bases. CDR1 and CDR2 (germline): SGHTA, FQGTGA. The CDR3 runs 18 residues. Trimming removed 1 base from V and 5 bases from J; junction bases left unmatched: 11. As DNA, the CDR3 is TGTGCCAGCAGCTTAAAAGGGTCTCTAGCGGGGGAGAACAATGAGCAGTTCTTC. It yields the protein CASSLKGSLAGENNEQFF.